Below, 18 T cell receptor beta chains from the same sample are listed, as sequenced in a study of graft-versus-host responses after intestinal transplantation. Using immunoSEQ multiplex PCR, the repertoire was profiled, and TCRdb retains in-frame clones only, with some absent. This sample yields tens of thousands of clones, of which almost 90% are seen a single time; around 4% belongs to the top ten. These TCRs are of unknown antigen specificity. The sequencing here drew on unstimulated CD8+ T cells sorted from spleen or lymph node cells, taken before transplant. The receptors originated from a human donor who was the organ donor for an intestinal transplant.

The V gene is TRBV11-2, the J gene TRBJ2-5, with 13 bases aligning to TRBD2. Per the germline V gene, CDR1 is SGHAT and CDR2 is FQNNGV. V dropped 4 bases and J dropped 4; count of bases not matched to a gene: 3. The CDR3 is 15 residues long. The CDR3 DNA reads as TGTGCCAGCAGCTGGACTAGCGGGGGTGGAGAGACCCAGTACTTC. Amino acid sequence: CASSWTSGGGETQYF.

The V gene is TRBV6-5, the J gene TRBJ2-4; D possibly corresponds to TRBD1 (5 bases). V lost 5 bases and J lost 8, with 10 bases in between. The CDR3 covers 12 residues. Per the germline V gene, CDR1 is MNHEY and CDR2 is SVGAGI. As DNA, the CDR3 is TGTGCCAGCAGTCCAGGGCTTGACATTCAGTACTTC. Translated: CASSPGLDIQYF.

The chain recombines TRBV4-3 with TRBJ1-2, with 8 bases matching TRBD1. This CDR3 spans 15 amino acids. From germline, CDR1 is LGHNA and CDR2 YSLEER. The trim removed 2 bases at V and 4 bases at J, leaving 6 bases unmatched. The CDR3 DNA follows: TGCGCCAGCAGCCAAACGGACAGGGTTGTCTATGGCTACACCTTC. Residues: CASSQTDRVVYGYTF.

This chain uses TRBV6-5 with TRBJ2-1, with D possibly TRBD1 on 6 matching bases. The CDR3 is 14 residues long. Deletions cut 0 bases from V and 3 bases from J, with 6 bases between. The germline CDR1 and CDR2 sequences are MNHEY and SVGAGI. DNA for the CDR3: TGTGCCAGCAGTTACTCAGGGGGCTACAATGAGCAGTTCTTC. It translates to CASSYSGGYNEQFF.

The chain links TRBV27 to TRBJ2-2; 13 positions match TRBD2. CDR3 length: 18 amino acids. CDR1 and CDR2 (germline): MNHEY, SMNVEV (reference sequence). With 6 bases clipped from V and 5 bases from J, the junction kept 12 bases outside the gene matches. This CDR3 is CASRDETSGGAETGELFF. The CDR3 nucleotides are TGTGCCAGCAGAGATGAAACTAGCGGGGGGGCGGAAACCGGGGAGCTGTTTTTT.

The rearrangement joins TRBV5-4 to TRBJ1-2, with 7 bases aligning to TRBD1. From germline, CDR1 is SGHNT and CDR2 YYREEE (reference sequence). The J segment lost 6 bases and the V segment lost 0 bases, leaving 11 bases of the junction unmatched. The CDR3 has 16 residues. The CDR3 DNA sequence: TGTGCCAGCAGCTTGGGCGGGACAGACGCCCGCGATGGCTACACCTTC. It is translated as CASSLGGTDARDGYTF.

The CDR3 nucleotides read TGTGCCAGCAGCCACGGGGGGCAAGAGACCCAGTACTTC. This sequence encodes CASSHGGQETQYF. The rearrangement joins TRBV5-4 to TRBJ2-5; 7 bases are shared with TRBD2. The CDR3 runs to 13 residues. Germline CDR1 is SGHNT and CDR2 is YYREEE (reference sequence). Trimming took 4 bases from V and 2 from J; bases not matched to a gene: 2.

The chain joins TRBV5-1 to TRBJ1-2; unclear D gene. CDR3 length: 13 residues. V was pared by 1 base and J by 4 bases, with 8 bases between. Looked up from germline, CDR1 is SGHRS and CDR2 is YFSETQ. DNA of the CDR3: TGCGCCAGCAGCTTGTACAGTCCCTATGGCTACACCTTC. Translation gives CASSLYSPYGYTF.

The chain carries TRBV28 and TRBJ2-1; 7 bases line up with TRBD1. The V gene's germline CDR1 is MDHEN and CDR2 SYDVKM. The CDR3 is 15 residues long. V lost 4 bases, J lost 9 bases, and 12 bases stayed unmatched. CDR3 sequence: CASSSDGTALVEQFF. CDR3 sequence (DNA): TGTGCCAGCAGTTCCGACGGGACAGCTTTGGTTGAGCAGTTCTTC.

This chain joins TRBV9 and TRBJ2-1, with 12 bases aligning to TRBD2. With 0 bases clipped from V and 10 bases from J, the junction kept 2 bases outside the gene matches. The CDR3 is 14 amino acids. Germline assignment: CDR1 SGDLS and CDR2 YYNGEE. This CDR3 reads CASSVGLAGVEQFF. CDR3 bases: TGTGCCAGCAGCGTAGGACTAGCGGGGGTCGAGCAGTTCTTC.

This rearrangement joins TRBV6-4 to TRBJ2-3; 7 positions match TRBD1. Germline V gene data show CDR1 as MRHNA and CDR2 as SNTAGT. This CDR3 comprises 14 residues. V lost 6 bases and J lost 1; bases outside the gene matches: 4. For the CDR3, the DNA is TGTGCCAGCAGCCGACAGGGTGGCACAGATACGCAGTATTTT. Amino acids: CASSRQGGTDTQYF.

The chain is built from TRBV30 and TRBJ2-5; 9 bases fit TRBD2. V trimming: 4 bases; J trimming: 3 bases; junction bases outside the gene matches: 0. This CDR3 comprises 12 residues. Germline loops: CDR1 GTSNPN, CDR2 SVGIG (reference sequence). The CDR3 DNA reads TGTGCCTGGACTAGCGGGGAAGAGACCCAGTACTTC. Its translation: CAWTSGEETQYF.

The rearrangement uses TRBV7-8 and TRBJ1-6; 9 positions match TRBD1. The CDR3 is 16 amino acids. The germline CDR1 and CDR2 sequences are SGHVS and FQNEAQ. V lost 4 bases, J lost 6 bases, and 7 bases stayed unmatched. The CDR3 DNA is TGTGCCAGCAGCTACCGGGACAGGGAGCTTAATTCACCCCTCCACTTT. As protein: CASSYRDRELNSPLHF. Full variable domain (remainder filled in from reference TRBV7-8 and TRBJ1-6): GAGVSQSPRYKVAKRGQDVALRCDPISGHVSLFWYQQALGQGPEFLTYFQNEAQLDKSGLPSDRFFAERPEGSVSTLKIQRTQQEDSAVYLCASSYRDRELNSPLHFGNGTRLTVT.

The chain carries TRBV7-9 and TRBJ2-6; 8 bases align to TRBD1. This CDR3 is 18 amino acids long. The J segment lost 1 base and the V segment lost 5 bases, leaving 10 bases of the junction unmatched. Germline CDR1 SEHNR, CDR2 FQNEAQ (reference sequence). The CDR3 sequence: CASSVRTGKASGANVLTF. The CDR3 nucleotides read TGTGCCAGCAGCGTAAGGACAGGGAAAGCTTCTGGGGCCAACGTCCTGACTTTC.

The CDR3 region is CATGAGGSTDTQYF. DNA of the CDR3: TGTGCCACCGGAGCGGGGGGGAGCACAGATACGCAGTATTTT. This sequence joins TRBV28 and TRBJ2-3; the match to TRBD2 covers 10 bases. The length of the CDR3 is 14 residues. The trim removed 10 bases at V and 0 bases at J, leaving 4 bases unmatched. Germline CDR1 and CDR2: MDHEN and SYDVKM.

About this clone itself: Other DNA sequences of this sample code for an identical CDR3. This chain's CDR3 is CASSPGTGVGYTF. For the CDR3, the DNA is TGTGCCAGCAGTCCCGGGACAGGGGTTGGCTACACCTTC. V gene TRBV13 combines with J gene TRBJ1-2; 10 bases are shared with TRBD1. The CDR3 totals 13 residues. CDR1 and CDR2 (germline): PRHDT, FYEKMQ (reference sequence). V was clipped by 6 bases and J by 7 bases; unmatched bases: 5.

This clone is judged medium-sized (0.01 to 0.1%). The chain is built from TRBV28 and TRBJ1-2; TRBD1 might be the D (5 bases). CDR3 length: 14 amino acids. Trimming removed 4 bases from V and 4 bases from J, with 13 bases in between. Germline V gene lookup returns CDR1 MDHEN and CDR2 SYDVKM. CDR3 coding DNA: TGTGCCAGCAGTTACAGGACGGGTTTCTATGGCTACACCTTC. Its translation is CASSYRTGFYGYTF.

The chain recombines TRBV7-9 with TRBJ2-3; D unresolved. The CDR3 is made up of 14 amino acids. V was clipped by 1 base and J by 3 bases, with 8 bases between them. In germline, CDR1 is SEHNR, CDR2 FQNEAQ (reference sequence). The CDR3: CASSLEERTDTQYF. The DNA of the CDR3 is TGTGCCAGCAGCTTAGAGGAGAGAACAGATACGCAGTATTTT.